This is a list of T cell receptor beta chains from one sample in a study of blood T cell repertoires in COVID-19. Clones were sequenced by immunoSEQ multiplex PCR, and TCRdb holds only the in-frame ones, with some missing. The table includes some 150,000 clones, approximately 73% detected once. The material sequenced was peripheral blood. Receptors were obtained from a man aged 60 to 75 with acute or convalescent COVID-19. The CDR3 runs from the conserved cysteine through the conserved F or W. A D gene is named only where the DNA matches it firmly. Size is stated for part of the rows, as once, few or many counts, or as a class when the clone is expanded.

j_gene,abundance,d_gene,v_gene,CDR3nt,CDR3aa
TRBJ2-3,.,TRBD2,TRBV7-9,TGTGCCAGCAGCTTAGTCCTAGCGGGAGGAGCAGATACGCAGTATTTT,CASSLVLAGGADTQYF
TRBJ2-7,.,TRBD1,TRBV10-3,TGTGCCATCAGTGTCGGGGACAGATCCTACGAGCAGTACTTC,CAISVGDRSYEQYF
TRBJ2-3,.,.,TRBV28,TGTGCCAGCAGTAGTGCGGGGATCACAGATACGCAGTATTTT,CASSSAGITDTQYF
TRBJ2-1,.,TRBD1,TRBV11-2,TGTGCCAGCAGCTTAGCCGGGACAGCGTACAATGAGCAGTTCTTC,CASSLAGTAYNEQFF
TRBJ2-2,.,.,TRBV27,TGTGCCAGCAGTTTCGGGGGGCCTACCGGGGAGCTGTTTTTT,CASSFGGPTGELFF
TRBJ2-1,.,.,TRBV9,TGTGCCAGCAGCGGCGCGGGGCTTTCGGATGAGCAGTTCTTC,CASSGAGLSDEQFF
TRBJ1-5,.,.,TRBV11-2,TGTGCCAGCAGCTGGCGGACTAATCAGCCCCAGCATTTT,CASSWRTNQPQHF
TRBJ1-3,.,TRBD1,TRBV5-1,TGCGCCAGCAGCCAGGGGACAGGGGGCGATTCTGGAAACACCATATATTTT,CASSQGTGGDSGNTIYF
TRBJ1-5,.,.,TRBV19,TGTGCCAGTAGTATGCCAAACGGGAATCAGCCCCAGCATTTT,CASSMPNGNQPQHF
TRBJ1-3,.,.,TRBV4-2,TGTGCCAGCAGCCAAAGGGGGGGGACTGCCTCTGGAAACACCATATATTTT,CASSQRGGTASGNTIYF
TRBJ1-2,few,.,TRBV28,TGTGCCAGCAGTTTGTCGGGGGATCGGTATGGCTACACCTTC,CASSLSGDRYGYTF
TRBJ2-5,.,TRBD2,TRBV2,TGTGCCAGCCGCCATCTAGCGGATCAAGAGACCCAGTACTTC,CASRHLADQETQYF
TRBJ1-4,.,TRBD1,TRBV10-3,TGTGCCATCAAAGGACAGGGCCAAGAAAAACTGTTTTTT,CAIKGQGQEKLFF
TRBJ1-2,.,TRBD1,TRBV30,TGTGCCTGGGGGGACAGGGGGATCGGCTACACCTTC,CAWGDRGIGYTF
TRBJ2-1,.,.,TRBV2,TGTGCCAGCAGGGACGAGCGGACTGTCTCCTACAATGAGCAGTTCTTC,CASRDERTVSYNEQFF
TRBJ2-5,.,.,TRBV28,TGTGCCACCAGCTACGGGTTCGAGACCCAGTACTTC,CATSYGFETQYF
TRBJ2-7,.,TRBD2,TRBV3-1/TRBV3-2,TGTGCCAGCAGCCAAACGAGCGGGAGTACCTACGAGCAGTACTTC,CASSQTSGSTYEQYF
TRBJ2-5,.,TRBD1,TRBV19,TGTGCCAGTAGCACCTGGGACAGCCAAGAGACCCAGTACTTC,CASSTWDSQETQYF
TRBJ2-7,.,TRBD2,TRBV10-2,TGCGCCAGCAGTGATCCGACCCGTTTAGCGGGAGAATCGTACGAGCAGTACTTC,CASSDPTRLAGESYEQYF
TRBJ1-3,.,.,TRBV18,TGTGCCAGCTCACCTCGAACAGCAGGAAACACCATATATTTT,CASSPRTAGNTIYF
TRBJ2-3,.,.,TRBV30,TGTGCCTGGAGTGTGAGTTGGGATACGCAGTATTTT,CAWSVSWDTQYF
TRBJ2-7,.,TRBD2,TRBV19,TGTGCCAGTAGTATTGGCGGGAGTCCCGCCGAGTACTTC,CASSIGGSPAEYF
TRBJ1-1,.,.,TRBV30,TGTGCCTGGAGCGGACACCAGAACACTGAAGCTTTCTTT,CAWSGHQNTEAFF
TRBJ2-1,.,TRBD2,TRBV6-1,TGTGCCAGCAATCCCACTAGCGGGAGTGTCGGTGAGCAGTTCTTC,CASNPTSGSVGEQFF
TRBJ2-2,.,.,TRBV3-1/TRBV3-2,TGTGCCAGCAGGATTCAGGGCGCGAACACCGGGGAGCTGTTTTTT,CASRIQGANTGELFF
TRBJ2-1,.,TRBD2,TRBV4-2,TGTGCCAGCAGCCAGGCCGGGACTAGCGGTTACAATGAGCAGTTCTTC,CASSQAGTSGYNEQFF
TRBJ1-1,few,.,TRBV29-1,TGCAGCGGTGGCGGGCAGCAACCTCAAGCTTTCTTT,CSGGGQQPQAFF
TRBJ2-1,once,.,TRBV10-1,TGCGCCAGCAGTAAAAGCGGGTCCTACAATGAGCAGTTCTTC,CASSKSGSYNEQFF
TRBJ1-5,few,.,TRBV6-6,TGTGCCAGCAGTCGATTAAACAGGAACAATCAGCCCCAGCATTTT,CASSRLNRNNQPQHF
TRBJ2-2,.,.,TRBV2,TGTGCCAGCAGGGGCCAAAGGGGGATCGGGGAGCTGTTTTTT,CASRGQRGIGELFF
TRBJ2-2,.,.,TRBV5-1,TGCGCCAGCAGCCCTGTAGGAGGGTACCCCGGGGAGCTGTTTTTT,CASSPVGGYPGELFF
TRBJ2-2,.,.,TRBV7-2,TGTGCCAGCAGCCCGGGAATCGGGGAGCTGTTTTTT,CASSPGIGELFF
TRBJ2-1,.,TRBD2,TRBV5-1,TGCGCCAGCAGCTTGGCGGGAGGGTCCAATGAGCAGTTCTTC,CASSLAGGSNEQFF